The 18 T cell receptor beta chains reported below all come from one sample, sequenced in a study of blood T cell repertoires in COVID-19. The protocol was immunoSEQ multiplex PCR, while the TCRdb copy is restricted to in-frame clones and leaves out a portion. Found here are 25,000 to 35,000 clones, 75% to 90% of them singletons; the top ten hold approximately 49%. The sample consisted of peripheral blood. These receptor sequences come from a human donor with acute or convalescent COVID-19. The donor label of this sample is uncertain.

As to this clone: One end of the junction is discordant with germline, which a read error may explain. The rearrangement uses TRBV7-7 and TRBJ2-5; D may be TRBD1 (6 bases). Germline assignment: CDR1 SSHAT and CDR2 FNYEAQ (reference sequence). The CDR3 is 16 residues long. CDR3 amino acids: CASSHWTGQKQETQYF. The CDR3 DNA reads as TGTGCTAGCAGCCACTGGACCGGACAGAAACAAGAGACCCAGTACTTC.

The chain recombines TRBV5-1 with TRBJ1-1; weak D call: TRBD1 (5 bases). CDR1 is SGHRS and CDR2 is YFSETQ in the germline V gene. This CDR3 is built from 16 residues. V dropped 1 base and J dropped 0 bases, with 13 bases sitting between them. The CDR3 reads CASSLFYGAMNTEAFF. The CDR3 DNA follows: TGCGCCAGCAGCTTGTTTTATGGGGCCATGAACACTGAAGCTTTCTTT.

The count of this clone is one. The chain couples TRBV6-2 or TRBV6-3 to TRBJ1-4; D ambiguous. V was pared by 4 bases and J by 0 bases, with 6 bases between. The CDR3 has 14 residues. Germline values: CDR1 MNHEY, CDR2 SVGEGT. CDR3: CASSSGATNEKLFF. DNA of the CDR3: TGTGCCAGCAGTTCCGGTGCAACTAATGAAAAACTGTTTTTT.

This chain uses TRBV7-9 with TRBJ2-2; TRBD1 matches at 7 bases. This CDR3 contains 15 residues. Germline V gene lookup returns CDR1 SEHNR and CDR2 FQNEAQ (reference sequence). Trimming cost V 6 bases and J 0 bases; bases outside gene matches: 4. CDR3 sequence: CASRRGRSNTGELFF. DNA of the CDR3: TGTGCCAGCAGGAGGGGGCGTTCGAACACCGGGGAGCTGTTTTTT.

The rearrangement uses TRBV28 and TRBJ2-7, with D possibly matching TRBD1 (6 bases). V lost 6 bases and J lost 2, with 14 bases in between. CDR1 and CDR2 from the germline V gene are MDHEN and SYDVKM. This CDR3 region has 14 residues. CDR3 bases: TGTGCCAGCAGGCCCCGTGGGGACACCTACGAGCAGTACTTC. This sequence encodes CASRPRGDTYEQYF.

The chain employs TRBV4-3 and TRBJ1-6; perhaps TRBD1 as D (6 bases). This CDR3 has 17 residues. Trimming took 4 bases from V and 7 from J, leaving 20 bases between them. CDR1 and CDR2 (germline): LGHNA, YSLEER. CDR3: CASSPKRVDRRNSPLHF. Here the CDR3 DNA reads TGCGCCAGCAGCCCAAAGAGGGTTGACAGGAGGAATTCACCCCTCCACTTT.

The chain uses TRBV5-1 and TRBJ2-5; TRBD2 aligns across 13 bases. The CDR3 has 16 amino acids. Trimming took 0 bases from V and 3 from J; bases not matched to a gene: 2. Germline V gives CDR1 SGHRS, CDR2 YFSETQ. CDR3 sequence (DNA): TGCGCCAGCAGCTTGGGGGGACTAGCGGGGAAAGAGACCCAGTACTTC. It translates to CASSLGGLAGKETQYF.

V is TRBV2 and J is TRBJ2-7; a weak D match, TRBD2 (5 bases). Germline values: CDR1 SNHLY, CDR2 FYNNEI. The germline V and J ends were trimmed by 6 bases and 4 bases, with 10 bases remaining between them. The CDR3 has 12 residues. In nucleotides, the CDR3 is TGTGCCAGCAGCCGCGAGCGGTACGAGCAGTACTTC. Its translation: CASSRERYEQYF.

The J gene is TRBJ1-5, the V gene TRBV20-1, with D unclear. Trimming shortened V by 3 bases and J by 8 bases, and 17 bases separated the two germline ends. CDR3 length: 14 amino acids. From germline, CDR1 is DFQATT and CDR2 SNEGSKA (reference sequence). This CDR3 is CSASSANLVEPQHF. In DNA, the CDR3 is TGCAGTGCTAGTAGCGCCAACCTTGTGGAGCCCCAGCATTTT.

The chain recombines TRBV24-1 with TRBJ2-7; 10 bases match TRBD2. The junction had 8 bases not matched to a gene; V was cut back by 7 bases and J by 0 bases. Germline V CDR1 and CDR2: KGHDR, SFDVKD. The CDR3 is 16 residues long. The CDR3 reads CATSGTSATSSYEQYF. The CDR3 nucleotides are TGTGCCACCAGCGGGACTAGCGCGACGAGCTCCTACGAGCAGTACTTC.

The genes are TRBV29-1 and TRBJ1-1; D ambiguous. The CDR3 contains 11 residues. The germline V gene has CDR1 SQVTM and CDR2 ANQGSEA. Between the trimmed V and J ends, which lost 8 bases and 4 bases, there was a span of 11 bases. For the CDR3, the DNA is TGCAGCCTTGCTACGGGCACTGAAGCTTTCTTT. This translates into CSLATGTEAFF.

The chain couples TRBV2 to TRBJ2-7, with 9 bases lining up with TRBD1. From germline, CDR1 is SNHLY and CDR2 FYNNEI. V lost 10 bases, J lost 5 bases, and 6 bases stayed unmatched. This CDR3 comprises 12 residues. The CDR3 loop reads CATGTGFHEQYF. The CDR3 bases are TGTGCCACCGGGACAGGGTTCCACGAGCAGTACTTC.

The chain combines TRBV19 with TRBJ1-2; 7 bases align to TRBD1. The CDR3 has 13 residues. From germline, CDR1 is LNHDA and CDR2 SQIVND (reference sequence). V was clipped by 4 bases and J by 4 bases; unmatched bases: 3. The CDR3, as DNA: TGTGCCAGTAGTAAGGGACAGACCTATGGCTACACCTTC. Its translation: CASSKGQTYGYTF.

The rearrangement uses TRBV29-1 and TRBJ1-4; D may be TRBD1 (5 bases). Germline V gene lookup returns CDR1 SQVTM and CDR2 ANQGSEA. The length of the CDR3 is 12 residues. For the CDR3, the DNA is TGCAACCCTGCAGGGTATAGCGAAAAACTGTTTTTT. Translating it yields CNPAGYSEKLFF.

The chain is built from TRBV5-8 and TRBJ1-6; 7 nucleotides align to TRBD1. Trimming at V came to 2 bases and at J to 9 bases, leaving 5 bases not matched to a gene. This CDR3 spans 14 amino acids. In germline, CDR1 is SGHTS, CDR2 YDEGEE. The CDR3 DNA is TGTGCCAGCAGCTTCAACAGGGGTTTTTCACCCCTCCACTTT. It translates to CASSFNRGFSPLHF.

The rearrangement links TRBV6-6 to TRBJ2-2, with D possibly being TRBD1 (5 bases). V was trimmed by 0 bases and J by 0 bases, leaving 8 bases between them. Germline loops: CDR1 MNHNY, CDR2 SVGAGI (reference sequence). CDR3 length: 16 residues. CDR3 loop: CASSYSDSPNTGELFF. The CDR3 DNA follows: TGTGCCAGCAGTTACTCTGACAGCCCGAACACCGGGGAGCTGTTTTTT.

The rearrangement uses TRBV6-4 and TRBJ1-1, with no clear D. Germline-derived CDR1 and CDR2 are MRHNA and SNTAGT. The CDR3 spans 13 residues. V lost 3 bases and J lost 5, with 10 bases in between. CDR3 coding DNA: TGTGCCAGCAGTGAGGCGCGGTGGACTGAAGCTTTCTTT. Translation: CASSEARWTEAFF.

The CDR3 DNA reads as TGTGCCAGCAGCTGGGGGGGCAGGGGTCCCATTAATAGGACCCAGTACTTC. Encoded protein: CASSWGGRGPINRTQYF. The V call is TRBV5-6, the J call TRBJ2-5, with D maybe TRBD2 (7 bases). Trimming pared 3 bases from V and 7 bases from J, leaving 25 bases between. Germline CDR1 and CDR2: SGHDT and YYEEEE. The CDR3 loop spans 17 amino acids.